This TCR beta chain was sequenced for a study of shared clonotypes between healthy human individuals. Overall study findings and caveats: Clonotypes which were not shared had lower generation probabilities than clonotypes that all four donors shared.

The V end was cut by 0 bases, the J end by 3 bases, with 10 bases between. This CDR3 contains 14 residues. The germline CDR1 and CDR2 sequences are SGDLS and YYNGEE. Concerning this clone itself: Its antigen is undetermined.

Data came from immunoSEQ multiplex PCR; TCRdb stores just in-frame clones and leaves some out. The sample yields roughly 570,000 clones, 95% to 98% seen once. The naive CD8 population came from CD45RO-negative cells selected for CCR7, without terminally differentiated effector memory CD45RA+ cells. The sequencing sample was made of naive CD8+ T cells sorted from blood. The chain combines TRBV9 with TRBJ2-7, with a tentative D call TRBD2 (5 bases). This sequence originates from a man aged 25-40 years in good health. As DNA, the CDR3 is TGTGCCAGCAGCGTAGGCGCAGCGGTCTACGAGCAGTACTTC. Its translation is CASSVGAAVYEQYF.